A selection of T cell receptor beta chains follows, all from one sample in a study of cytomegalovirus exposure and HLA in healthy donors. The data were produced by immunoSEQ multiplex PCR, yet TCRdb's version contains in-frame clones alone and is incomplete. The sample contains under 130,000 clones, over 70% of which appear only once. The sequenced material came from PBMCs. Receptors originate from a woman between 40 and 50 years old in good health and CMV-seropositive. CDR3s include the opening cysteine and the closing phenylalanine or tryptophan. The D gene is left open where the match is weak. Clone size is given for some rows only: seen once, a few or many times, or a class if the clone is expanded.

j_call d_call v_call clone_size cdr3_nt cdr3_aa
TRBJ1-5 - TRBV5-5 - TGTGCCAGCAGCTCGACTGGCGCAGGGAATCAGCCCCAGCATTTT CASSSTGAGNQPQHF
TRBJ1-1 - TRBV28 - TGTGTGGCCAGCGGGGGCACTGAAGCTTTCTTT CVASGGTEAFF
TRBJ2-1 - TRBV5-1 - TGCGCCACCTCGGAAGGGGTTTACAATGAGCAGTTCTTC CATSEGVYNEQFF
TRBJ1-5 - TRBV7-2 once TGTGCCAGCAGCTTAAGCGGACAGACGCCCCAGCATTTT CASSLSGQTPQHF
TRBJ2-7 TRBD1 TRBV10-1 - TGCGCCAGCAGTCCTGACAGGGCCCTAGGAGGCGAGCAGTACTTC CASSPDRALGGEQYF
TRBJ1-4 - TRBV7-2 once TGTGCCAGCAGCTTAGAAGCTGAGGAAAAACTGTTTTTT CASSLEAEEKLFF
TRBJ2-1 TRBD2 TRBV4-3 - TGCGCCAGCAGCCACGGACTAGCGGGGGCCCCGACACGCTCCTACAATGAGCAGTTCTTC CASSHGLAGAPTRSYNEQFF
TRBJ1-1 TRBD1 TRBV10-3 - TGTGCCATCAGTGAGTCGGCGGGACAGGGAAGGGGGGACACTGAAGCTTTCTTT CAISESAGQGRGDTEAFF
TRBJ2-3 - TRBV11-2 once TGTGCCAGCAGTCTCACCCGGACAGACACAGATACGCAGTATTTT CASSLTRTDTDTQYF
TRBJ2-3 - TRBV11-2 - TGTGCCAGCAGCTCTAGTCGGGACTTTTACACAGATACGCAGTATTTT CASSSSRDFYTDTQYF
TRBJ2-5 TRBD2 TRBV5-1 - TGCGCCAGCAGCCACAGCCCGGGACTAGCGGAAGAGACCCAGTACTTC CASSHSPGLAEETQYF
TRBJ2-7 TRBD1 TRBV6-6 few TGTGCCAGCAGTAGGACAGGCGGCTCCTACGAGCAGTACTTC CASSRTGGSYEQYF
TRBJ1-5 TRBD1 TRBV28 - TGTGCCAGCAGTCCCTCGGACAGGGAGAATCAGCCCCAGCATTTT CASSPSDRENQPQHF
TRBJ1-1 - TRBV5-1 once TGCGCCAGCAGCCGGGGACACCAGAACACTGAAGCTTTCTTT CASSRGHQNTEAFF
TRBJ2-1 - TRBV6-5 - TGTGCCAGCAGTCCCGGGGTCTGGGGTGAGCAGTTCTTC CASSPGVWGEQFF
TRBJ2-3 TRBD1 TRBV5-1 - TGCGCCAGCAGCCTCATCGGACAGGGGAGGGTAGATACGCAGTATTTT CASSLIGQGRVDTQYF
TRBJ2-4 TRBD2 TRBV7-2 - TGTGCCAGCACCCTGACTAGCGGGGCGTCAAAAAACATTCAGTACTTC CASTLTSGASKNIQYF
TRBJ1-2 TRBD1 TRBV7-6 - TGTGCCAGCAGCGGCCGGGACAGGGTTGGCTACACCTTC CASSGRDRVGYTF
TRBJ1-5 TRBD1 TRBV29-1 - TGCAGCGTTCGTGGACAGGCCAATCAGCCCCAGCATTTT CSVRGQANQPQHF
TRBJ1-1 TRBD1 TRBV6-5 - TGTGCCAGCAGTCCACAGGGGCCCGGGAACACTGAAGCTTTCTTT CASSPQGPGNTEAFF
TRBJ2-1 TRBD2 TRBV7-9 - TGTGCCAGCAGCCGTATTCTAGCGGGGGATTACAATGAGCAGTTCTTC CASSRILAGDYNEQFF
TRBJ2-7 - TRBV5-1 - TGCGCCAGCAGCATACAGAGCTACGAGCAGTACTTC CASSIQSYEQYF
TRBJ2-7 - TRBV7-9 - TGTGCCAGCAGCCCCGGGTATGAGATCTACGAGCAGTACTTC CASSPGYEIYEQYF
TRBJ2-7 - TRBV7-9 - TGTGCCAGCAGCCCTCACTCCCGGGACACCGGACCTTACGAGCAGTACTTC CASSPHSRDTGPYEQYF
TRBJ1-2 TRBD1 TRBV27 once TGTGCCAGCAGCCAGGGGGGTACCCTTGGCTACACCTTC CASSQGGTLGYTF
TRBJ1-4 TRBD1 TRBV11-2 few TGTGCCAGCAGCTATGGACAGGGGAGTGAAAAACTGTTTTTT CASSYGQGSEKLFF
TRBJ2-7 TRBD1 TRBV7-2 - TGTGCCAGCAGTTACCAGGACAGGGAATTCTACGAGCAGTACTTC CASSYQDREFYEQYF
TRBJ2-1 TRBD2 TRBV14 - TGTGCCAGCAGCCGCTTGGGGGGGTACTACAATGAGCAGTTCTTC CASSRLGGYYNEQFF
TRBJ2-3 TRBD1 TRBV29-1 - TGCAGCATCACAGGGGGCGCAGGCACAGATACGCAGTATTTT CSITGGAGTDTQYF
TRBJ1-6 - TRBV7-8 - TGTGCCAGCAGCTCCACCGGGACTGGTCGATCACCCCTCCACTTT CASSSTGTGRSPLHF
TRBJ2-1 - TRBV6-5 - TGTGCCACCTCAAGGGGTGAGCAGTTCTTC CATSRGEQFF
TRBJ2-5 - TRBV25-1 - TGTGCCAGCAGTGAATCAGTGTCAGGTGAAGAGACCCAGTACTTC CASSESVSGEETQYF
TRBJ2-7 - TRBV7-2 - TGTGCCAGCAGCTTAGGGTGGTACAGTGCCTCCTACGAGCAGTACTTC CASSLGWYSASYEQYF
TRBJ1-3 - TRBV28 - TGTGCCAGCAGGCAGGGCTCTGGAAACACCATATATTTT CASRQGSGNTIYF
TRBJ1-6 TRBD1 TRBV19 - TGTGCCAGTAGTATAGATAGGGACAGGGGATCCAATTCATCCCTCCACTTT CASSIDRDRGSNSSLHF
TRBJ2-7 TRBD1 TRBV5-8 - TGTGCCAGCAGCTTGGGATCCGGGACAGCATACTACGAGCAGTACTTC CASSLGSGTAYYEQYF
TRBJ1-5 - TRBV28 - TGTGCCAGCAGACGCCGACAGGCACGGAGTCAGCCCCAGCATTTT CASRRRQARSQPQHF
TRBJ2-7 - TRBV28 - TGTGCCAGCAGTGGCACGTTTGAGGGCGCCTACGAGCAGTACTTC CASSGTFEGAYEQYF
TRBJ2-3 TRBD2 TRBV7-8 - TGTGCCAGCAGCTTATTGAGCCTAGCGGGAGGGCCCCGCACAGATACGCAGTATTTT CASSLLSLAGGPRTDTQYF
TRBJ2-2 TRBD1 TRBV9 - TGTGCCAGCAGCGTTGGACAGGCCACCGGGGAGCTGTTTTTT CASSVGQATGELFF
TRBJ2-2 TRBD1 TRBV5-6 - TGTGCCAGCAGCCCGGACAGGGGGCAGCGTGCTCACCGGGGAGCTGTTTTT CASSPDRGQRAHRGAVF
TRBJ2-5 - TRBV7-7 few TGTGCTAGCAGCTTAGGTTGGGGCCTCGGAGAGACCCAGTACTTC CASSLGWGLGETQYF
TRBJ2-3 - TRBV6-1 - TGTGCCAGCACTGTCTTAAGGACACACACAGATACGCAGTATTTT CASTVLRTHTDTQYF
TRBJ1-6 - TRBV7-2 - TGTGCCAGCAGCTTAGAGTATGTGCAGGCCAATTCACCCCTCCACTTT CASSLEYVQANSPLHF
TRBJ2-1 - TRBV10-1 - TGCGCCAGCAGCGGGAGACAGGGAGGACCCCATGAGCAGTTCTTC CASSGRQGGPHEQFF
TRBJ2-5 TRBD1 TRBV28 - TGTGCCAGCAGTTTGACAGGGGGCGCATTCAGGACGGTCGGGGAGACCCAGTACTTC CASSLTGGAFRTVGETQYF
TRBJ2-7 TRBD2 TRBV9 - TGTGCCAGCAGCGGCCCCGGGGGGGCCTACGAGCAGTACTTC CASSGPGGAYEQYF
TRBJ2-5 TRBD2 TRBV2 - TGTGCCAGCTGGCGGACTAGCGGGAGGGCGGGAGAGACCCAGTACTTC CASWRTSGRAGETQYF
TRBJ1-1 TRBD1 TRBV6-4 few TGTGCCAGCAGTGAACTACCGGGACAGGGATGGAGTACTGAAGCTTTCTTT CASSELPGQGWSTEAFF
TRBJ1-5 TRBD1 TRBV2 - TGTGCCAGCAGTGTAGGGACAGGCAATCAGCCCCAGCATTTT CASSVGTGNQPQHF
TRBJ2-4 - TRBV12-5 once TGTGCTAAAGGGGGTTTAGGCAAAAACATTCAGTACTTC CAKGGLGKNIQYF
TRBJ1-2 - TRBV9 - TGTGCCAGCAGCGCCCCGGGCGGGGGGAAGAACCTTTATGGCTACACCTTC CASSAPGGGKNLYGYTF
TRBJ1-1 - TRBV9 - TGTGCCAGCAGCGTAGGTCAGGGAAACACTGAAGCTTTCTTT CASSVGQGNTEAFF